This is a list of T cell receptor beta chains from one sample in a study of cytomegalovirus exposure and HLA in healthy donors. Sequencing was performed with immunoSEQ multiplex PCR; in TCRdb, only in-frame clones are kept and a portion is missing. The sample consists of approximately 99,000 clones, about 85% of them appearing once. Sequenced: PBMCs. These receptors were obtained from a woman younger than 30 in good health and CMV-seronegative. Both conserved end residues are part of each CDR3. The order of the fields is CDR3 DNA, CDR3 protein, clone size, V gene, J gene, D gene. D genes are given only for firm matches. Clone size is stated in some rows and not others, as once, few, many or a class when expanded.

CDR3nt: TGTGCCAGCAGCTCCATCGGGACAGGGGAAATGAACACTGAAGCTTTCTTT; CDR3aa: CASSSIGTGEMNTEAFF; abundance: .; v_gene: TRBV7-6; j_gene: TRBJ1-1; d_gene: TRBD1
CDR3nt: TGTGCCATCAGCGGGGACAGGGACCCTGGGGGGCAGTACTTC; CDR3aa: CAISGDRDPGGQYF; abundance: .; v_gene: TRBV10-3; j_gene: TRBJ2-7; d_gene: TRBD1
CDR3nt: TGTGCCAGCAGCCAAATAGCCCCAGATACGCAGTATTTT; CDR3aa: CASSQIAPDTQYF; abundance: .; v_gene: TRBV14; j_gene: TRBJ2-3; d_gene: .
CDR3nt: TGTGCCAGCATGGAAATCCTTCCCGGAATAGCGCCACGTAGCACAGATACGCAGTATTTT; CDR3aa: CASMEILPGIAPRSTDTQYF; abundance: .; v_gene: TRBV2; j_gene: TRBJ2-3; d_gene: .
CDR3nt: TGTGCCACCAGCAGAGAAGGGGGCTACGAGCAGTACTTC; CDR3aa: CATSREGGYEQYF; abundance: .; v_gene: TRBV15; j_gene: TRBJ2-7; d_gene: .
CDR3nt: TGCGCCAGCAGCTTGGCGGGGCGACTAGTAGAGGCCGGGGAGCTGTTTTTT; CDR3aa: CASSLAGRLVEAGELFF; abundance: .; v_gene: TRBV5-1; j_gene: TRBJ2-2; d_gene: .
CDR3nt: TGTGCCAGCACCTTAGGGGGAATAAATGAAAAACTGTTTTTT; CDR3aa: CASTLGGINEKLFF; abundance: .; v_gene: TRBV2; j_gene: TRBJ1-4; d_gene: .
CDR3nt: TGTGCCTGGAGTTCAACAGGCCGAAATCAGCCCCAGCATTTT; CDR3aa: CAWSSTGRNQPQHF; abundance: .; v_gene: TRBV30; j_gene: TRBJ1-5; d_gene: .
CDR3nt: TGTGCCAGCAGACCCACAGGGGGTCCTCAGCCCCAGCATTTT; CDR3aa: CASRPTGGPQPQHF; abundance: .; v_gene: TRBV6-5; j_gene: TRBJ1-5; d_gene: TRBD1
CDR3nt: TGTGCCAGCAGCCCTTTCTTTGGGGGGGTGGGTGGCTACACCTTC; CDR3aa: CASSPFFGGVGGYTF; abundance: .; v_gene: TRBV11-2; j_gene: TRBJ1-2; d_gene: .
CDR3nt: TGTGCCGTGCGAAGGGGGGGGGATAGGCAAGAGACCCAGTACTTC; CDR3aa: CAVRRGGDRQETQYF; abundance: .; v_gene: TRBV27; j_gene: TRBJ2-5; d_gene: .
CDR3nt: TGTGCCAGCAGCGTAGAACAGGGGAACACTGAAGCTTTCTTT; CDR3aa: CASSVEQGNTEAFF; abundance: .; v_gene: TRBV9; j_gene: TRBJ1-1; d_gene: .
CDR3nt: TGTGCCAGCAGTGGCTATTGGGCCACTGAAGCTTTCTTT; CDR3aa: CASSGYWATEAFF; abundance: .; v_gene: TRBV25-1; j_gene: TRBJ1-1; d_gene: .
CDR3nt: TGTGCCGGAGCGGGGACTAGCACAGATACGCAGTATTTT; CDR3aa: CAGAGTSTDTQYF; abundance: .; v_gene: TRBV28; j_gene: TRBJ2-3; d_gene: TRBD2
CDR3nt: TGTGCCAGCAGCTTAACAGGGGAGAAAGCTTTCTTT; CDR3aa: CASSLTGEKAFF; abundance: once; v_gene: TRBV11-2; j_gene: TRBJ1-1; d_gene: TRBD1
CDR3nt: TGTGCCATCAGTGGGGCAGGGGAAGGGAACTATGGCTACACCTTC; CDR3aa: CAISGAGEGNYGYTF; abundance: .; v_gene: TRBV10-3; j_gene: TRBJ1-2; d_gene: .
CDR3nt: TGTGCCACCAGCGGAGACTACCTGAGGAGTGCTGAGCAGTTCTTC; CDR3aa: CATSGDYLRSAEQFF; abundance: .; v_gene: TRBV15; j_gene: TRBJ2-1; d_gene: .
CDR3nt: TGTGCCAGCAGTGATGGGGCCCATCAGCCCCAGCATTTT; CDR3aa: CASSDGAHQPQHF; abundance: .; v_gene: TRBV25-1; j_gene: TRBJ1-5; d_gene: .
CDR3nt: TGCGCCAGCAGCCGAGGACAGGGCGGCGAGCAGTACTTC; CDR3aa: CASSRGQGGEQYF; abundance: .; v_gene: TRBV4-1; j_gene: TRBJ2-7; d_gene: TRBD1
CDR3nt: TGTGCCAGCAGTAAAGGACTAGCGGGCTTTCCCTCCTACGAGCAGTACTTC; CDR3aa: CASSKGLAGFPSYEQYF; abundance: .; v_gene: TRBV27; j_gene: TRBJ2-7; d_gene: TRBD2
CDR3nt: TGTGCCAGCACTATCAAGTCGGGGTCAACTGAAGCTTTCTTT; CDR3aa: CASTIKSGSTEAFF; abundance: .; v_gene: TRBV27; j_gene: TRBJ1-1; d_gene: .
CDR3nt: TGTGCCAGCAGGACCGGGGGAACAGATACGCAGTATTTT; CDR3aa: CASRTGGTDTQYF; abundance: .; v_gene: TRBV5-6; j_gene: TRBJ2-3; d_gene: .
CDR3nt: TGCAGCGTGGCGGGACCTGACTCCAATGAGCAGTTCTTC; CDR3aa: CSVAGPDSNEQFF; abundance: .; v_gene: TRBV29-1; j_gene: TRBJ2-1; d_gene: .
CDR3nt: TGTGCCAGCAGCGCCTACGACGGGGCCTACGAGCAGTACTTC; CDR3aa: CASSAYDGAYEQYF; abundance: .; v_gene: TRBV9; j_gene: TRBJ2-7; d_gene: .
CDR3nt: TGTGCCAGCAGCCCGTCGTCCGCGGGGGGAGAGACCCAGTACTTC; CDR3aa: CASSPSSAGGETQYF; abundance: .; v_gene: TRBV7-6; j_gene: TRBJ2-5; d_gene: TRBD2
CDR3nt: TGTGCCAGCAGTGACCGGGACAGGCCTAATTCACCCCTCCACTTT; CDR3aa: CASSDRDRPNSPLHF; abundance: .; v_gene: TRBV6-1; j_gene: TRBJ1-6; d_gene: TRBD1
CDR3nt: TGTGCCAGTTCTGCTGGGGCCAACGTCCTGACTTTC; CDR3aa: CASSAGANVLTF; abundance: .; v_gene: TRBV2; j_gene: TRBJ2-6; d_gene: .
CDR3nt: TGTGCCAGCAGCTTGGCCGAGGGGACAGGGGACTACGAGCAGTACTTC; CDR3aa: CASSLAEGTGDYEQYF; abundance: .; v_gene: TRBV5-4; j_gene: TRBJ2-7; d_gene: TRBD1
CDR3nt: TGTGCCAGCAGCGCCGGGACAGGCAATCAGCCCCAGCATTTT; CDR3aa: CASSAGTGNQPQHF; abundance: .; v_gene: TRBV9; j_gene: TRBJ1-5; d_gene: TRBD1
CDR3nt: TGTGCCAGCTCACCTCCCGGAGACACCGGGGAGCTGTTTTTT; CDR3aa: CASSPPGDTGELFF; abundance: .; v_gene: TRBV18; j_gene: TRBJ2-2; d_gene: .
CDR3nt: TGTGCCAGCAGCGCGGGACTAGCGAACACCGGGGAGCTGTTTTTT; CDR3aa: CASSAGLANTGELFF; abundance: .; v_gene: TRBV9; j_gene: TRBJ2-2; d_gene: TRBD2
CDR3nt: TGTGCCAGCAGCCCCTGGGCTAGCGGGGGGCCACAGCAGTTCTTC; CDR3aa: CASSPWASGGPQQFF; abundance: .; v_gene: TRBV9; j_gene: TRBJ2-1; d_gene: TRBD2
CDR3nt: TGCAGCGTTGGGACCGGGACAGGGCCAATGGGCTATGGCTACACCTTC; CDR3aa: CSVGTGTGPMGYGYTF; abundance: .; v_gene: TRBV29-1; j_gene: TRBJ1-2; d_gene: TRBD1